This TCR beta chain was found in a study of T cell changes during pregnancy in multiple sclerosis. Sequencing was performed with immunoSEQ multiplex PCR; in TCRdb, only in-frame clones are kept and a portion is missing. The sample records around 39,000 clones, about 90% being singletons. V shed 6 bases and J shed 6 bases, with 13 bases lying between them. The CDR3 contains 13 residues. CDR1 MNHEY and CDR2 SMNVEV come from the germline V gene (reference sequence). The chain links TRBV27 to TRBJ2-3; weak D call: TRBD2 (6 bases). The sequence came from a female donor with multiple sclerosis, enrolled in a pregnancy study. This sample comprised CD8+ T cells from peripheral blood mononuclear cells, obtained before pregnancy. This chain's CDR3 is CASRSGVPDTQYF. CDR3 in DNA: TGTGCCAGCAGATCGGGGGTCCCCGATACGCAGTATTTT.